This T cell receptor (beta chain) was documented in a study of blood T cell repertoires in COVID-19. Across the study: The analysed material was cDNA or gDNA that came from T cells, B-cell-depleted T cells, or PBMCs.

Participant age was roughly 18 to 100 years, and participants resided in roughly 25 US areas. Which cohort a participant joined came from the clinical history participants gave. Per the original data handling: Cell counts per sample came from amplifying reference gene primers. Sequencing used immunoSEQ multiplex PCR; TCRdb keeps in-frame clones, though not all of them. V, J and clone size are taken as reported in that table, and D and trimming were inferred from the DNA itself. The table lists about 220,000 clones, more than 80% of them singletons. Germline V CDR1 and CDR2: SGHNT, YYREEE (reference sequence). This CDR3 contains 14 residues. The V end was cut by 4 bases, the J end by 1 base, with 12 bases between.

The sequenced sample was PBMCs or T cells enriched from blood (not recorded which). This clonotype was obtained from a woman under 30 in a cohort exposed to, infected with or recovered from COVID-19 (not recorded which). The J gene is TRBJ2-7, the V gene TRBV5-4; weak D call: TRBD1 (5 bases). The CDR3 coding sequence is TGTGCCAGCAGCCCGGATGGGGCGTCCTACGAGCAGTACTTC. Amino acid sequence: CASSPDGASYEQYF.